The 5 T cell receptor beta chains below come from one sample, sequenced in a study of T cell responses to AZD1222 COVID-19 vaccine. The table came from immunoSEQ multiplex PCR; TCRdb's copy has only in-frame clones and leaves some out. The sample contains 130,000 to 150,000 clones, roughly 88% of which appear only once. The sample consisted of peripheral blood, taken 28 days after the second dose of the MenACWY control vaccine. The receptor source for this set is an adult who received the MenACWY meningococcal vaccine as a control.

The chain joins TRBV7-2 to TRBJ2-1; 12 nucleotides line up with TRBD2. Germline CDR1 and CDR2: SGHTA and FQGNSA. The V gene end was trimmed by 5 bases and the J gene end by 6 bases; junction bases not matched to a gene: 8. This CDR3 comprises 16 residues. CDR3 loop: CASSLRGLAGRNEQFF. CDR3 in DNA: TGTGCCAGCAGCCTACGAGGACTAGCGGGGCGCAATGAGCAGTTCTTC.

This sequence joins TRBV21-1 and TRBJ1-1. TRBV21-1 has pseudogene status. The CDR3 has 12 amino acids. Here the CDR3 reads CASSKGSQGAFF. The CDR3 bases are TGTGCCAGCAGCAAGGGGAGTCAGGGCGCTTTCTTT.

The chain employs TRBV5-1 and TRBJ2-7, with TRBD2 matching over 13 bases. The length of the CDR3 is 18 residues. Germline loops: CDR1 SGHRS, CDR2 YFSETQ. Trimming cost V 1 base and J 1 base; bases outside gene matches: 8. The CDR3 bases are TGCGCCAGCAGCTTGAGACCTAGGACTAGCGGGAGTTCCTACGAGCAGTACTTC. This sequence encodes CASSLRPRTSGSSYEQYF.

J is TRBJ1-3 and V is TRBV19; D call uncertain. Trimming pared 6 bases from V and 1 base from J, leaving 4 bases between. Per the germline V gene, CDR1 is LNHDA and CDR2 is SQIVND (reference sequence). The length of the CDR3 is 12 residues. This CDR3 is CASRSSGNTIYF. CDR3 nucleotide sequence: TGTGCCAGTAGGTCGTCTGGAAACACCATATATTTT.

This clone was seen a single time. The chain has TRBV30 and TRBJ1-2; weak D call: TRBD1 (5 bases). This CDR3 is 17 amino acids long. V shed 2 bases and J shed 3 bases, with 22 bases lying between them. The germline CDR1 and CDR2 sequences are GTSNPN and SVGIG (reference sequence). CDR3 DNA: TGTGCCTGGAGTAGGCAGGGAACGGGGTTGTGGGACTATGGCTACACCTTC. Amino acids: CAWSRQGTGLWDYGYTF.